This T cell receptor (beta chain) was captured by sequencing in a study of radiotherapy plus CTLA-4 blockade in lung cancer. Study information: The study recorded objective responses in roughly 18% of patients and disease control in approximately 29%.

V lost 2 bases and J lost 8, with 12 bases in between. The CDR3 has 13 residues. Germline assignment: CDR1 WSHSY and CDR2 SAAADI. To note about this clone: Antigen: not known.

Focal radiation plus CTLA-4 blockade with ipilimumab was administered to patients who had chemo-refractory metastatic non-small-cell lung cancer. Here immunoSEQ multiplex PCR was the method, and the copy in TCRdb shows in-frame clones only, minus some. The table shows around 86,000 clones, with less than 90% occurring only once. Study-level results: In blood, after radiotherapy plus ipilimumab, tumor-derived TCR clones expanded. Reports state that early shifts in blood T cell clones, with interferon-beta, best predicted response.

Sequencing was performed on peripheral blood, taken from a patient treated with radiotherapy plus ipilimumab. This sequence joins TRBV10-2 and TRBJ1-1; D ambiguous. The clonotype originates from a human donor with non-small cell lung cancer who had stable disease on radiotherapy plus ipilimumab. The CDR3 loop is CASSESGKTEAFF. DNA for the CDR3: TGCGCCAGCAGTGAGAGCGGAAAAACAGAAGCTTTCTTT.